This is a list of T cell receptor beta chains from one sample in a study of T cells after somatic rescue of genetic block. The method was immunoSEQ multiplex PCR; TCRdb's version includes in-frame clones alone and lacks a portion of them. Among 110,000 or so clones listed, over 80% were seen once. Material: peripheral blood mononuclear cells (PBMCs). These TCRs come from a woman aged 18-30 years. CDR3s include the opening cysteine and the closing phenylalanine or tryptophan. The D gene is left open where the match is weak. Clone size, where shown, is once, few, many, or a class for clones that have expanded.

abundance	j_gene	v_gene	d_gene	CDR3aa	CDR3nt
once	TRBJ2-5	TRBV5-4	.	CASSLMGAALRGETQYF	TGTGCCAGCAGCTTGATGGGAGCAGCCCTGCGGGGAGAGACCCAGTACTTC
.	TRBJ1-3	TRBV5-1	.	CASSPENSGNTIYF	TGCGCCAGCAGCCCCGAAAATTCTGGAAACACCATATATTTT
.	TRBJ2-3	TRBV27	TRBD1	CASSSGTGGFTQYF	TGTGCCAGCAGTTCCGGGACAGGGGGCTTTACGCAGTATTTT
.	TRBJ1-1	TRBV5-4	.	CASSLKREVGTEAFF	TGTGCCAGCAGCTTGAAGAGGGAGGTGGGCACTGAAGCTTTCTTT
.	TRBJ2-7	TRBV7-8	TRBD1	CASSPEDRYYEQYF	TGTGCCAGCAGCCCGGAGGACAGGTACTACGAGCAGTACTTC
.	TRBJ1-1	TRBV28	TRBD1	CASTRRGTGAITEAFF	TGTGCCAGCACCAGAAGGGGGACAGGGGCTATCACTGAAGCTTTCTTT
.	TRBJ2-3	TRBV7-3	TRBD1	CASSLDRATDTQYF	TGTGCCAGCAGCTTAGACAGGGCCACAGATACGCAGTATTTT
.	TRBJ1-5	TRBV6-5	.	CALGAYTDQPQHF	TGTGCCCTAGGGGCCTATACGGATCAGCCCCAGCATTTT
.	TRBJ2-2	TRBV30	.	CAGYSTNTGELFF	TGTGCCGGATACTCAACGAACACCGGGGAGCTGTTTTTT
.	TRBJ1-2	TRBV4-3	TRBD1	CASSRADREYGYTF	TGCGCCAGCAGCCGGGCGGACAGGGAATATGGCTACACCTTC